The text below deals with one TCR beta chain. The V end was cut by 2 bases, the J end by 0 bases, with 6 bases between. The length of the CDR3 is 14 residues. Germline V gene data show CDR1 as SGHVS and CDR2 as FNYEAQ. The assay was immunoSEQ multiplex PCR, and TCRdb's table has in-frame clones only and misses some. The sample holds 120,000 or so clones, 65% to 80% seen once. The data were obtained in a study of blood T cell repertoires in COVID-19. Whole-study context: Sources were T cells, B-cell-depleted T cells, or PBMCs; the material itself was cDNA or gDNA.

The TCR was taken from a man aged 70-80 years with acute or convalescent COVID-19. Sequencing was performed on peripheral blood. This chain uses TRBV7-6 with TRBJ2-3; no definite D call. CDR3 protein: CASSLFSSTDTQYF. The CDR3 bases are TGTGCCAGCAGCTTATTTTCTAGCACAGATACGCAGTATTTT.